This TCR beta chain is drawn from a study of control samples from healthy donors and cancer patients. Data came from immunoSEQ multiplex PCR; TCRdb stores just in-frame clones and leaves some out. Here the sample spans about 120,000 clones, 85% to 95% being singletons. The CDR3 runs 19 residues. Trimming stripped 0 bases from V and 0 bases from J, with 23 bases between. Germline CDR1 and CDR2: GTSNPN and SVGIG (reference sequence). Sequencing input: PBMCs. This receptor was taken from a man older than 75 with head and neck cancer. V is TRBV30 and J is TRBJ1-2, with D possibly matching TRBD1 (6 bases). The CDR3 DNA sequence: TGTGCCTGGAGTGTACGGGGGGTTACGGGGACAAATCCTAACTATGGCTACACCTTC. Protein product: CAWSVRGVTGTNPNYGYTF.